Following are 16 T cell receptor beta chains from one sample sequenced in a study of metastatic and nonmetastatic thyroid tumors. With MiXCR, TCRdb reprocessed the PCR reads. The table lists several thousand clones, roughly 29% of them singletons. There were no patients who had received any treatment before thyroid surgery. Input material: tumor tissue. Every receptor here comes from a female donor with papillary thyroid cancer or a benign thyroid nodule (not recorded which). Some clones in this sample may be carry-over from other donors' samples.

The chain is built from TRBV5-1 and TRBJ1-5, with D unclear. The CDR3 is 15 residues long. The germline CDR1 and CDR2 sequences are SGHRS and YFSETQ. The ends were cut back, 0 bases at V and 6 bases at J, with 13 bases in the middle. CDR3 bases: TGCGCCAGCAGCTTGGGAGGTTCGGTTTCTCAGCCCCAGCATTTT. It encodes CASSLGGSVSQPQHF.

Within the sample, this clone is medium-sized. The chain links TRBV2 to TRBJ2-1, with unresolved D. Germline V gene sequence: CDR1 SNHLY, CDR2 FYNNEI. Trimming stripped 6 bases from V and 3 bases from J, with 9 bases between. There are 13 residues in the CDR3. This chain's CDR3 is CASRDQLYNEQFF. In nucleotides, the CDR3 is TGTGCCAGCAGAGACCAACTCTACAATGAGCAGTTCTTC.

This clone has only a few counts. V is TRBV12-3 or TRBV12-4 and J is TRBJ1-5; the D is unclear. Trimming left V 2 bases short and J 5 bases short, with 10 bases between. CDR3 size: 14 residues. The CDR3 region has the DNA TGTGCCAGCAGTTTAATGGGTAGGGATCAGCCCCAGCATTTT. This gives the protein CASSLMGRDQPQHF.

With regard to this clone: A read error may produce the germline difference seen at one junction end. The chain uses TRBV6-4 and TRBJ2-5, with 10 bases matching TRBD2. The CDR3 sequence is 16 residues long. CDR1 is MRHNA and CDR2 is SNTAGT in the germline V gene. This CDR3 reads CTSSAGTSVGQETQYF. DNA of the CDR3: TGTACCAGCAGTGCGGGGACTAGCGTAGGCCAAGAGACCCAGTACTTC.

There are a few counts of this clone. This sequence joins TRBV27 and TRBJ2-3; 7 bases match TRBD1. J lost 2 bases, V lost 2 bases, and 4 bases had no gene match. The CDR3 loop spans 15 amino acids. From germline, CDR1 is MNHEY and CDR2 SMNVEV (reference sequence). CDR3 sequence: CASSLADRTTDTQYF. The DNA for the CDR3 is TGTGCCAGCAGTTTAGCGGACAGGACCACAGATACGCAGTATTTT.

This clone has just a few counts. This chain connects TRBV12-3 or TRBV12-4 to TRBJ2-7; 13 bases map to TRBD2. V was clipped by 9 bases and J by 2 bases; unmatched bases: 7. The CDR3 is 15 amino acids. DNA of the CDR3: TGTGCCAGTTCGCTACTAGCGGGAGGGGCCTACGAGCAGTACTTC. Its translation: CASSLLAGGAYEQYF.

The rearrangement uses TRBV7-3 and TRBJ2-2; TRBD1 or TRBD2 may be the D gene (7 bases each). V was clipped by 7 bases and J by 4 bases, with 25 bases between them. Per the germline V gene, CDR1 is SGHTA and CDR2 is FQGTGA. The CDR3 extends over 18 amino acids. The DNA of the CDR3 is TGTGCCAGCACCCCCCGGGCAGGGGGGGGCATGGGCACCGGGGAGCTGTTTTTT. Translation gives CASTPRAGGGMGTGELFF.

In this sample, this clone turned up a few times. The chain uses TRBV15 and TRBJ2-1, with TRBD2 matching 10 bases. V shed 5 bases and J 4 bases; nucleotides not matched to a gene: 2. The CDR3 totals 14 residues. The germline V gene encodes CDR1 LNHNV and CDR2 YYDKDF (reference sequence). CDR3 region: CATSGLAAYNEQFF. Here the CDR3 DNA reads TGTGCCACCAGCGGACTAGCGGCTTACAATGAGCAGTTCTTC.

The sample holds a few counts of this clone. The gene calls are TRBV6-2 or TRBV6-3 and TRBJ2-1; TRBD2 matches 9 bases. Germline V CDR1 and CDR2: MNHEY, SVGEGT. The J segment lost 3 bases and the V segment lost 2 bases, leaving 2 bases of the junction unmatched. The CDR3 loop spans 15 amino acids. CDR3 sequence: CASSYGRGGYNEQFF. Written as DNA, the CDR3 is TGTGCCAGCAGTTACGGGCGGGGGGGCTACAATGAGCAGTTCTTC.

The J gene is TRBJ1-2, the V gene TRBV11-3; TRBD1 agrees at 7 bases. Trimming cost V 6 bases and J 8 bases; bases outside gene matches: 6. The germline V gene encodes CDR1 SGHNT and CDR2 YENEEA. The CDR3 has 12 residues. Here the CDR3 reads CASSPGQRGYTF. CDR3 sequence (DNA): TGTGCCAGCAGTCCGGGACAGAGGGGCTACACCTTC.

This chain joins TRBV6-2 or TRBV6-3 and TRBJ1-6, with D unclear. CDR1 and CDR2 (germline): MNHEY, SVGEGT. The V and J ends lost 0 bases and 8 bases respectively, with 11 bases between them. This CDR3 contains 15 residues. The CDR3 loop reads CASSYSRLVDSPLHF. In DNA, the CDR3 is TGTGCCAGCAGTTACTCCCGTTTGGTGGATTCACCCCTCCACTTT.

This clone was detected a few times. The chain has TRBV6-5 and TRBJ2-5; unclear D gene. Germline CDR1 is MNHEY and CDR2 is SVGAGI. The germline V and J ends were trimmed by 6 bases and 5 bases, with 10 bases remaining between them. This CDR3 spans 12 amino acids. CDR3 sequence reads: CASRGWWETQYF. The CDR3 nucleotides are TGTGCCAGCAGGGGGTGGTGGGAGACCCAGTACTTC.

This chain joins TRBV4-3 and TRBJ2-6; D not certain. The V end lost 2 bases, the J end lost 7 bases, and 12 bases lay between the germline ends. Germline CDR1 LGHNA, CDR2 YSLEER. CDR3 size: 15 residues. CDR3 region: CASSQSESLANVLTF. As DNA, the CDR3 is TGCGCCAGCAGCCAATCCGAATCCTTAGCCAACGTCCTGACTTTC.

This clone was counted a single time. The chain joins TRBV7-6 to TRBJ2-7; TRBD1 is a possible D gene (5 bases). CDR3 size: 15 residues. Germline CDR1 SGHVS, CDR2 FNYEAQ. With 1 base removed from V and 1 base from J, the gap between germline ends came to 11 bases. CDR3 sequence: CASSLGRGQSYEQYF. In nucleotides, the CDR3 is TGTGCCAGCAGCTTAGGAAGGGGCCAGTCCTACGAGCAGTACTTC.

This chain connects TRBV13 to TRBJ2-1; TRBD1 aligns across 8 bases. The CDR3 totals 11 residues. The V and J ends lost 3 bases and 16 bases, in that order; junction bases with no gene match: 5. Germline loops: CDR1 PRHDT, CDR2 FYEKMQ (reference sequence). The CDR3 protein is CASSLGQGAFF. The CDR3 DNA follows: TGTGCCAGCAGCTTGGGGCAGGGGGCATTCTTC.

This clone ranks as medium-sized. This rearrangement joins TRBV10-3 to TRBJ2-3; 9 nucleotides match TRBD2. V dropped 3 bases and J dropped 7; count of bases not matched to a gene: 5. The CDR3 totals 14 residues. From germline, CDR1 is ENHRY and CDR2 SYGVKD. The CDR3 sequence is CAISDQLAGNTQYF. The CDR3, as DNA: TGTGCCATCAGTGATCAGCTAGCGGGGAATACGCAGTATTTT.